These 8 T cell receptor beta chains were sequenced from one sample in a study of PD-1 blockade in classical Hodgkin lymphoma. Profiling relied on immunoSEQ multiplex PCR, and the TCRdb table lists in-frame clones only, not all of them. This table holds more than 30,000 clones, roughly four fifths found once. All the patients suffered relapse after autologous stem cell transplantation, and brentuximab vedotin exposure differed. Sequencing was performed on peripheral blood mononuclear cells (PBMCs), taken at baseline. These receptors were collected from a human donor with classical Hodgkin lymphoma.

The chain has TRBV11-3 and TRBJ2-7, with 7 bases that match TRBD1. Trimming removed 5 bases from V and 7 bases from J; junction bases left unmatched: 8. The CDR3 spans 13 residues. Per the germline V gene, CDR1 is SGHNT and CDR2 is YENEEA. The CDR3 loop is CASSQQGSGEQYF. The CDR3 nucleotides read TGTGCCAGCAGCCAACAGGGGTCGGGTGAGCAGTACTTC. Using reference TRBV11-3 and TRBJ2-7 for the parts outside the CDR3, the full variable domain is EAGVVQSPRYKIIEKKQPVAFWCNPISGHNTLYWYLQNLGQGPELLIRYENEEAVDDSQLPKDRFSAERLKGVDSTLKIQPAELGDSAVYLCASSQQGSGEQYFGPGTRLTVT.

The V gene is TRBV14, the J gene TRBJ2-5; D might be TRBD2 (5 bases). The J call may be in error: the DNA end matches TRBJ2-7 better. CDR3 length: 13 residues. CDR1 is SGHDN, CDR2 FVKESK, per germline. The CDR3 reads CASRFSEGYEQYF. DNA of the CDR3: TGTGCCAGCAGGTTCAGCGAGGGCTACGAGCAGTACTTC.

The chain combines TRBV18 with TRBJ1-6; D is possibly TRBD1 (5 bases). Per germline, CDR1 KGHSH and CDR2 LQKENI. The CDR3 totals 14 residues. V was pared by 3 bases and J by 14 bases, with 17 bases between. This chain's CDR3 is CASSPGTGRETLHF. In DNA, the CDR3 is TGTGCCAGCTCACCCGGGACGGGCCGGGAGACCCTCCACTTT.

The chain combines TRBV7-2 with TRBJ2-5; TRBD1 agrees at 8 bases. The germline V gene has CDR1 SGHTA and CDR2 FQGNSA. The CDR3 is 14 residues long. Trimming took 3 bases from V and 7 from J; bases not matched to a gene: 7. CDR3 nucleotide sequence: TGTGCCAGCAGCTTGGCACAGGGGGAAGGGACCCAGTACTTC. Translation gives CASSLAQGEGTQYF.

This clone was counted a few times. The V call is TRBV28, the J call TRBJ1-1, with D perhaps matching TRBD1 (6 bases). The CDR3 length is 13 residues. Between the trimmed V and J ends, which lost 5 bases and 5 bases, there was a span of 12 bases. The germline V gene has CDR1 MDHEN and CDR2 SYDVKM. As DNA, the CDR3 is TGTGCCAGCAGTAACAGGGAGTGGACTGAAGCTTTCTTT. Residues: CASSNREWTEAFF.

This clone was found a few times. The gene calls are TRBV7-6 and TRBJ2-5, with 7 bases that match TRBD1. Germline trimming cut 5 bases from V and 2 bases from J; bases unmatched to any gene: 8. The CDR3 has 15 amino acids. CDR1 is SGHVS, CDR2 FNYEAQ, per germline. CDR3 nucleotides: TGTGCCAGCAGCCCATGGACAGGCCTACAAGAGACCCAGTACTTC. Translated: CASSPWTGLQETQYF.

This clone was detected only once. Here the CDR3 reads CSVQSGDQPQHF. DNA for the CDR3: TGCAGCGTTCAATCAGGGGATCAGCCCCAGCATTTT. The J gene is TRBJ1-5, the V gene TRBV29-1; D possibly corresponds to TRBD1 (6 bases). CDR1 SQVTM and CDR2 ANQGSEA come from the germline V gene. CDR3 length equals 12 residues. Trimming shortened V by 5 bases and J by 5 bases, and 10 bases separated the two germline ends.

V is TRBV2 and J is TRBJ1-1; D not certain. V gave up 7 bases and J gave up 0 bases, with 12 bases separating them. The CDR3 extends over 14 amino acids. CDR1 and CDR2 (germline): SNHLY, FYNNEI. CDR3 protein: CASTLRRVNTEAFF. The CDR3 DNA sequence: TGTGCCAGCACCCTTAGGCGGGTGAACACTGAAGCTTTCTTT.